These T cell receptor beta chains were read from a single sample in a study of CD4 T cells in relation to SARS-CoV-2 and coronaviruses. Repertoires were generated with immunoSEQ multiplex PCR, while TCRdb's copy carries only in-frame clones and drops some. The table records about 29,000 clones, roughly 78% of them present only once. These TCRs' antigens remain unknown. The sequenced material came from CD4+ T cells from PBMCs, cultured in vitro. Receptors originate from a human donor in good health. The CDR3 runs from the conserved cysteine through the conserved F or W.

v_gene: TRBV6-1
len: 13
CDR3aa: CASRPGGTDTQYF

v_gene: TRBV7-2
len: 15
CDR3aa: CASSLDGGIVEKLFF

v_gene: TRBV27
len: 17
CDR3aa: CASPPRPRNYSNQPQHF

v_gene: TRBV5-1
len: 14
CDR3aa: CASSLTGDAYGYTF

v_gene: TRBV28
len: 12
CDR3aa: CASSLGVYEQYF

v_gene: TRBV12-3/TRBV12-4
len: 11
CDR3aa: CASSSLWEAFF

v_gene: TRBV11-2
len: 17
CDR3aa: CASSLGAAGRRTDTQYF

v_gene: TRBV7-9
len: 14
CDR3aa: CASTRRGQGYGYTF

v_gene: TRBV6-6
len: 15
CDR3aa: CASSIPGGPNQPQHF

v_gene: TRBV9
len: 14
CDR3aa: CASSAGQGGNTIYF

v_gene: TRBV4-1
len: 15
CDR3aa: CASSQASGGRPEAFF

v_gene: TRBV3-1/TRBV3-2
len: 12
CDR3aa: CASSQEQDEQYF

v_gene: TRBV2
len: 16
CDR3aa: CASRGQGAMGNQPQHF

v_gene: TRBV6-6
len: 15
CDR3aa: CASSGGISGANVLTF

v_gene: TRBV4-3
len: 16
CDR3aa: CASSQDDTVNSYEQYF

v_gene: TRBV4-1
len: 15
CDR3aa: CASSQGHGTNTEAFF

v_gene: TRBV10-1
len: 16
CDR3aa: CASSESTGGLTDTQYF

v_gene: TRBV19
len: 14
CDR3aa: CASRKTGDQETQYF

v_gene: TRBV5-1
len: 16
CDR3aa: CASSSGPDRSNPPLHF

v_gene: TRBV5-8
len: 15
CDR3aa: CASSLWDRANYGYTF

v_gene: TRBV28
len: 17
CDR3aa: CASSPFLAGASTDTQYF

v_gene: TRBV5-1
len: 17
CDR3aa: CASSLFASGSVKETQYF

v_gene: TRBV28
len: 14
CDR3aa: CASNPIGRKTEAFF

v_gene: TRBV6-5
len: 15
CDR3aa: CASSPPGQGAEKLFF

v_gene: TRBV6-5
len: 13
CDR3aa: CASSDRGLGGAFF

v_gene: TRBV19
len: 15
CDR3aa: CASSARGTGVREQYF